This TCR beta chain appears in the sequencing data of a study of OX40 agonist ivuxolimab in advanced cancers. The overall study: Three patients got partial responses; one had hepatocellular carcinoma and two had cutaneous melanoma. Findings and limits, study-wide: Both blood CD4+ and CD8+ T cells showed clonal growth by week 6 at 0.1 to 3.0 mg/kg.

The CDR3 has 13 residues. Germline CDR1 and CDR2: MNHEY and SVGAGI. Trimming removed 2 bases from V and 8 bases from J, with 10 bases in between. To note about this clone: No antigen is known for it.

Generated by immunoSEQ multiplex PCR, the TCRdb table keeps only in-frame clones and is missing some. The sample shows around 20,000 clones, 86% of them seen only once. This clonotype was sampled from an adult with an advanced solid tumor such as melanoma, head and neck, liver or kidney cancer. The gene calls are TRBV6-5 and TRBJ2-1; D gene ambiguous. Sequencing used CD4+ or CD8+ T cells sorted from blood, obtained in a trial of the OX40 agonist ivuxolimab. CDR3 region: CASSYGLLDEQFF. The CDR3 DNA is TGTGCCAGCAGTTACGGTCTCTTGGATGAGCAGTTCTTC.